Here is one TCR beta chain with its context. This sample was included in a study of T cell changes during pregnancy in multiple sclerosis. Profiled with immunoSEQ multiplex PCR; TCRdb holds only in-frame clones, not every one. This sample has around 43,000 clones; around 93% occur once, and the top ten carry more than 3%. Trimming took 2 bases from V and 0 from J; bases not matched to a gene: 3. The CDR3 covers 15 residues. Per germline, CDR1 SEHNR and CDR2 FQNEAQ (reference sequence). The chain has TRBV7-9 and TRBJ2-5; the match to TRBD1 covers 7 bases. The sequence came from a female donor with multiple sclerosis, enrolled in a pregnancy study. The sequencing used CD8+ T cells from peripheral blood mononuclear cells, collected after pregnancy. In nucleotides, the CDR3 is TGTGCCAGCAGCTTACCGACAGGGAACCAAGAGACCCAGTACTTC. As protein: CASSLPTGNQETQYF.